This TCR beta chain derives from a study of OX40 agonist ivuxolimab in advanced cancers. As for the study in general: Patients assigned to dose escalation were diagnosed with hepatocellular carcinoma, melanoma, renal cell or head and neck cancer.

The assay was immunoSEQ multiplex PCR, and TCRdb's table has in-frame clones only and misses some. The sample lists about 41,000 clones; roughly 89% were seen once. Trimming took 5 bases from V and 0 from J; bases not matched to a gene: 7. Germline lookup yields CDR1 LGHNA and CDR2 YNFKEQ. CDR3 length equals 15 residues. Sequencing was performed on CD4+ or CD8+ T cells sorted from blood, taken in a trial of the OX40 agonist ivuxolimab. The source of this sequence is an adult with an advanced solid tumor such as melanoma, head and neck, liver or kidney cancer. V is TRBV4-2 and J is TRBJ2-7; TRBD1 agrees at 7 bases. The CDR3 DNA reads TGTGCCAGCAGCTCCACGGGACAGACCTCCTACGAGCAGTACTTC. Its protein product is CASSSTGQTSYEQYF.